This T cell receptor (beta chain) was observed in a study of blood T cell repertoires in COVID-19. Study in general: Both acute and convalescent COVID-19 samples were obtained from the United States, Italy and Spain. The analysed material was cDNA or gDNA that came from T cells, B-cell-depleted T cells, or PBMCs.

In the authors' methods: For nucleated cells, counts were estimated from reference gene primer amplification. Using immunoSEQ multiplex PCR, the repertoire was profiled, and TCRdb retains in-frame clones only, with some absent. V, J and clone size derive from that table, while D and trimming were established from the DNA sequence. The data show almost 70,000 clones, about four fifths seen once. The table lists this clone with a count of one. This CDR3 is 15 amino acids long. Germline V lookup: CDR1 LGHDT, CDR2 YNNKEL (reference sequence). Germline trimming cut 3 bases from V and 2 bases from J; bases unmatched to any gene: 0.

The TCR sequence derives from a human donor in a cohort sampled during active COVID-19. The specimen was peripheral blood. J is TRBJ2-7 and V is TRBV3-1 (or the pseudogene TRBV3-2); TRBD2 matches at 14 bases. In DNA form, the CDR3 reads TGTGCCAGCAGCCAGACTAGCGGGGGGGCCTACGAGCAGTACTTC. Its protein is CASSQTSGGAYEQYF.